The 18 T cell receptor beta chains listed next were all sequenced from one sample in a study of blood T cell repertoires in COVID-19. Produced via immunoSEQ multiplex PCR; TCRdb's table is partial and in-frame only. This sample has tens of thousands of clones; roughly 80% occur once, and the top ten carry 1.8%. The sample consisted of peripheral blood. These receptors were taken from a woman aged 60 to 75 with acute or convalescent COVID-19.

The chain combines TRBV6-5 with TRBJ2-3; TRBD2 might be the D (5 bases). The V and J ends lost 0 bases and 1 base respectively, with 11 bases between them. This CDR3 comprises 16 residues. Germline-derived CDR1 and CDR2 are MNHEY and SVGAGI. The CDR3 region has the DNA TGTGCCAGCAGTTACTCACCTAGCAGACGCACAGATACGCAGTATTTT. Translating gives CASSYSPSRRTDTQYF.

V usage is TRBV19 and J usage is TRBJ1-2; no reliable D call. This CDR3 comprises 14 residues. Germline lookup yields CDR1 LNHDA and CDR2 SQIVND (reference sequence). V lost 0 bases and J lost 7, with 12 bases in between. The CDR3 DNA reads as TGTGCCAGTAGTATAGATACGTCGACTTCTGGCTACACCTTC. The encoded protein is CASSIDTSTSGYTF.

This chain links TRBV7-3 with TRBJ2-1; 8 bases are shared with TRBD1. Germline CDR1 is SGHTA and CDR2 is FQGTGA. This CDR3 comprises 15 residues. J lost 6 bases, V lost 3 bases, and 7 bases had no gene match. The CDR3, as DNA: TGTGCCAGCAGCTTGACGGACAGGGTGGTCAATGAGCAGTTCTTC. Its protein is CASSLTDRVVNEQFF. Full variable domain (remainder filled in from reference TRBV7-3 and TRBJ2-1): GAGVSQTPSNKVTEKGKYVELRCDPISGHTALYWYRQSLGQGPEFLIYFQGTGAADDSGLPNDRFFAVRPEGSVSTLKIQRTERGDSAVYLCASSLTDRVVNEQFFGPGTRLTVL.

The V and J genes are TRBV18 and TRBJ2-3, with 10 bases that match TRBD1. V shed 3 bases, J shed 4 bases, and the junction held 1 base outside the gene matches. Looked up from germline, CDR1 is KGHSH and CDR2 is LQKENI. This CDR3 comprises 14 residues. The CDR3 is CASSPGQGPDTQYF. The CDR3 nucleotides are TGTGCCAGCTCACCGGGACAGGGGCCAGATACGCAGTATTTT.

The rearrangement joins TRBV11-2 to TRBJ2-1; 10 nucleotides line up with TRBD2. The CDR3 length is 18 residues. Germline lookup yields CDR1 SGHAT and CDR2 FQNNGV. J gave up 8 bases and V 5 bases, and 18 bases lay outside the gene matches. The CDR3 sequence: CASSLVLFRAGGLDEQFF. The CDR3 nucleotides are TGTGCCAGCAGCCTAGTCCTCTTTAGAGCGGGGGGGCTTGATGAGCAGTTCTTC.

The J gene is TRBJ2-2, the V gene TRBV5-1; 8 bases match TRBD2. CDR3 size: 17 residues. Losses at the gene ends were 2 bases for V and 0 bases for J; bases not matched to a gene: 6. Germline V gives CDR1 SGHRS, CDR2 YFSETQ. The CDR3 DNA follows: TGCGCCAGCAGCTTCATAAGCGGGAGTGCGAACACCGGGGAGCTGTTTTTT. Its protein is CASSFISGSANTGELFF. Full variable domain (remainder filled in from reference TRBV5-1 and TRBJ2-2): KAGVTQTPRYLIKTRGQQVTLSCSPISGHRSVSWYQQTPGQGLQFLFEYFSETQRNKGNFPGRFSGRQFSNSRSEMNVSTLELGDSALYLCASSFISGSANTGELFFGEGSRLTVL.

The chain carries TRBV2 and TRBJ2-7; 12 bases line up with TRBD1. CDR3 size: 14 residues. V lost 8 bases, J lost 6 bases, and 8 bases stayed unmatched. Germline V gives CDR1 SNHLY, CDR2 FYNNEI. The CDR3 nucleotides read TGTGCCAGCGAATGGGGACAGGGGGCCGGCGAGCAGTACTTC. Its translation is CASEWGQGAGEQYF.

The rearrangement joins TRBV5-1 to TRBJ1-2; 8 bases map to TRBD1. The V gene end was trimmed by 0 bases and the J gene end by 12 bases; junction bases not matched to a gene: 13. Germline CDR1 SGHRS, CDR2 YFSETQ. The CDR3 length is 15 residues. The CDR3 DNA reads TGCGCCAGCAGCTTGGCGATTTTAAGGGGGACAGGTCACACCTTC. Translated: CASSLAILRGTGHTF.

Only one count was recorded for this clone. The chain joins TRBV4-2 to TRBJ2-2; 8 nucleotides line up with TRBD2. V was clipped by 7 bases and J by 5 bases; unmatched bases: 15. CDR1 and CDR2 (germline): LGHNA, YNFKEQ. The CDR3 length is 17 residues. CDR3 nucleotide sequence: TGTGCCAGCACCGACCTCCCAGGATTAGCGGGAACCGGGGAGCTGTTTTTT. Translated: CASTDLPGLAGTGELFF.

The chain uses TRBV27 and TRBJ1-6, with 10 bases aligning to TRBD1. CDR3 length: 16 residues. V gave up 7 bases and J gave up 3 bases; unmatched junction bases: 6. Looked up from germline, CDR1 is MNHEY and CDR2 is SMNVEV (reference sequence). The CDR3 nucleotides read TGTGCCAGCACCTGGACAGGGGGATACTATAATTCACCCCTCCACTTT. Amino acids: CASTWTGGYYNSPLHF.

This chain joins TRBV20-1 and TRBJ2-2, with TRBD2 as a possible D gene (6 bases). V was shortened by 3 bases and J by 6 bases, with 20 bases between the two germline ends. From germline, CDR1 is DFQATT and CDR2 SNEGSKA (reference sequence). This CDR3 is 16 amino acids long. CDR3 nucleotide sequence: TGCAGTGCTAGTCCGTTAACCGGGAGAACGTCCGGGGAGCTGTTTTTT. As protein: CSASPLTGRTSGELFF.

This chain uses TRBV3-1 (or the pseudogene TRBV3-2) with TRBJ2-7, with 9 bases that match TRBD1. Germline assignment: CDR1 LGHDT and CDR2 YNNKEL (reference sequence). The V and J ends lost 4 bases and 3 bases, in that order; junction bases with no gene match: 10. The length of the CDR3 is 16 residues. CDR3 loop: CASSPSTGTGYYEQYF. CDR3 bases: TGTGCCAGCAGCCCTTCCACCGGGACAGGGTACTACGAGCAGTACTTC.

This chain uses TRBV10-3 with TRBJ1-1; D perhaps matches TRBD1 (6 bases). Germline CDR1 and CDR2: ENHRY and SYGVKD. There are 14 residues in the CDR3. The V end was cut by 4 bases, the J end by 5 bases, with 14 bases between. CDR3 sequence (DNA): TGTGCCATCAGTGCCACTACAGGGTGGACTGAAGCTTTCTTT. Residues: CAISATTGWTEAFF.

The chain has TRBV6-5 and TRBJ1-1; TRBD1 might be the D (6 bases). CDR1 and CDR2 from the germline V gene are MNHEY and SVGAGI. The ends were cut back, 7 bases at V and 0 bases at J, with 15 bases in the middle. The CDR3 extends over 15 amino acids. The CDR3 region has the DNA TGTGCCAGCAATCGGAAAGGGACAATGAACACTGAAGCTTTCTTT. Protein: CASNRKGTMNTEAFF.

As for this clone: The junction shows a germline mismatch at one end, possibly a read error. This rearrangement joins TRBV5-6 to TRBJ1-1, with no clear D. Germline CDR1 is SGHDT and CDR2 is YYEEEE. The CDR3 extends over 13 amino acids. As DNA, the CDR3 is TGTGCCAGCAGCTTGGAACTGCGTTTCCCCGTCGTCTTT. Encoded protein: CASSLELRFPVVF.

The chain couples TRBV7-2 to TRBJ2-2, with TRBD2 matching 9 bases. This CDR3 contains 16 residues. Germline V gives CDR1 SGHTA, CDR2 FQGNSA. V was pared by 3 bases and J by 8 bases, with 10 bases of the junction left unmatched. The CDR3 loop reads CASSFHLAGLSGELFF. The CDR3 region has the DNA TGTGCCAGCAGCTTTCACCTAGCGGGGCTTTCAGGGGAGCTGTTTTTT.

The rearrangement uses TRBV6-1 and TRBJ1-4; TRBD1 aligns across 10 bases. This CDR3 is 15 amino acids long. The trim removed 5 bases at V and 7 bases at J, leaving 7 bases unmatched. Germline CDR1 MNHNS, CDR2 SASEGT. The CDR3 protein is CASSMKGQGSEKLFF. In nucleotides, the CDR3 is TGTGCCAGCAGTATGAAGGGACAGGGGAGTGAAAAACTGTTTTTT.

This clone showed up just a few times. J is TRBJ2-7 and V is TRBV19, with 13 bases that match TRBD2. The ends lost 5 bases at V and 3 bases at J; junction bases unmatched: 16. This CDR3 region has 19 residues. Looked up from germline, CDR1 is LNHDA and CDR2 is SQIVND (reference sequence). The CDR3 nucleotides read TGTGCCAGTAGTGTCGGTCTGGGTCGACTAGCGGGGGGCTTCTACGAGCAGTACTTC. Translating gives CASSVGLGRLAGGFYEQYF.